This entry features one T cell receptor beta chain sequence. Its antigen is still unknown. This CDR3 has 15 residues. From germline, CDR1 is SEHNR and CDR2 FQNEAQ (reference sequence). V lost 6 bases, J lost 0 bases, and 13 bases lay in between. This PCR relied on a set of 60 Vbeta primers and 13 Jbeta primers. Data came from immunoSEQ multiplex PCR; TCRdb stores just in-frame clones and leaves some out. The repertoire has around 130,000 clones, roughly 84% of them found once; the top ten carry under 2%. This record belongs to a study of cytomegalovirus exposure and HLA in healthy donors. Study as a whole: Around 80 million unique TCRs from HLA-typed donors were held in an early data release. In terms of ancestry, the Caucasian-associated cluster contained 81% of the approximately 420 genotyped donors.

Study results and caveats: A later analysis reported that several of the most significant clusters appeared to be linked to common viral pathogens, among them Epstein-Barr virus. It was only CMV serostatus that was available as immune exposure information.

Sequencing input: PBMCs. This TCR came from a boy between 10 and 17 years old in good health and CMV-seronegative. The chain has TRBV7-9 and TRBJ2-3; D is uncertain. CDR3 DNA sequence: TGTGCCAGCAGTCGACATGTTACTAGCACAGATACGCAGTATTTT. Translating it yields CASSRHVTSTDTQYF.